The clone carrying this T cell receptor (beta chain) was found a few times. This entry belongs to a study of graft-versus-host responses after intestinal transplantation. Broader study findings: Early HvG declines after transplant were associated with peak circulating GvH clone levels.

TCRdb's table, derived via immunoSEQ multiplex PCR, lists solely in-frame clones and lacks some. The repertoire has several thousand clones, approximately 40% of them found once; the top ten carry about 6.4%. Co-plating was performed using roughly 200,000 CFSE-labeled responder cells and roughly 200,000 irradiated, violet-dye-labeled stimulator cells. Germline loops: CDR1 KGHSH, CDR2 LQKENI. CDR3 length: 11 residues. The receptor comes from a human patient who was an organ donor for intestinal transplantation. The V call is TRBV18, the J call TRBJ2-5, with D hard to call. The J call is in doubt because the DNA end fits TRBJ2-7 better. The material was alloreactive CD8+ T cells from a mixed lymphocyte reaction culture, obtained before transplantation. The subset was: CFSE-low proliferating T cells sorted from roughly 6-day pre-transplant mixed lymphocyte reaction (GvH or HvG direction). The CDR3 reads CASSPHYEQYF. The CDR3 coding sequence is TGTGCCAGCTCACCACACTACGAGCAGTACTTC.